The 14 T cell receptor beta chains listed next were all sequenced from one sample in a study of human T cells and chemical hapten exposure. The time point is: patch test 3, about 24 weeks after DPC sensitization. Treatment described: therapeutic diphenylcyclopropenone sensitization with weekly scalp DPC. From the RACE reads, TCRdb called clonotypes with MiXCR, one entry per CDR3 protein. The sample holds roughly 90,000 distinct CDR3 sequences; approximately 11% are singletons and the top ten take approximately 1%. The specimen comprised whole blood, sampled in connection with sensitization to the hapten diphenylcyclopropenone (DPC). The source is a woman between 25 and 40 years old with alopecia areata. Some clones in this sample may be carry-over from other donors' samples.

This clonotype was picked up a small number of times. The chain couples TRBV9 to TRBJ2-7; D is undetermined. In germline, CDR1 is SGDLS, CDR2 YYNGEE. The CDR3 consists of 15 residues. V shed 3 bases and J shed 0 bases, with 13 bases lying between them. The CDR3 spells CASSASTLSSYEQYF. The DNA for the CDR3 is TGTGCCAGCAGCGCCTCGACGCTGAGCTCCTACGAGCAGTACTTC.

Many counts were recorded for this clonotype. The rearrangement joins TRBV20-1 to TRBJ1-2; weak D call: TRBD1 (6 bases). Germline-derived CDR1 and CDR2 are DFQATT and SNEGSKA (reference sequence). The CDR3 extends over 13 amino acids. V lost 0 bases and J lost 4, with 9 bases in between. The DNA for the CDR3 is TGCAGTGCTAGAGATGCGACAGGCTATGGCTACACCTTC. Translation gives CSARDATGYGYTF.

This clonotype showed up just a few times. The V gene is TRBV19, the J gene TRBJ2-2; TRBD1 is a possible D gene (6 bases). The CDR3 runs to 14 residues. V lost 2 bases and J lost 3, with 7 bases in between. In germline, CDR1 is LNHDA, CDR2 SQIVND (reference sequence). The CDR3 region is CASSIHRDTGELFF. The DNA for the CDR3 is TGTGCCAGTAGTATACACAGGGACACCGGGGAGCTGTTTTTT.

This clonotype was seen ten or more times. The genes are TRBV25-1 and TRBJ2-3, with D unclear. Germline V gene sequence: CDR1 MGHDK, CDR2 SYGVNS. CDR3 length equals 13 residues. Trimming removed 2 bases at V and 0 bases at J, with 3 bases between. CDR3 DNA: TGTGCCAGCAGTGAAATTAGCACAGATACGCAGTATTTT. This sequence encodes CASSEISTDTQYF.

This clonotype occurred many times. V and J are TRBV11-1 and TRBJ2-2; no clear D gene. Germline CDR1 is SGHAT and CDR2 is FQDESV (reference sequence). Trimming took off 2 bases at V and 1 base at J, with 8 bases between the two ends. CDR3 length: 15 amino acids. The CDR3 region is CASSLSLENTGELFF. The CDR3 DNA reads as TGTGCCAGCAGCTTATCGTTGGAGAACACCGGGGAGCTGTTTTTT.

This clonotype was detected ten times or more. The chain carries TRBV4-2 and TRBJ2-5; perhaps D is TRBD1 or TRBD2 (5 bases each). Germline CDR1 LGHNA, CDR2 YNFKEQ. The ends were cut back, 2 bases at V and 4 bases at J, with 14 bases in the middle. This CDR3 is 15 amino acids long. CDR3 nucleotide sequence: TGTGCCAGCAGCCAAATGGAGGCAGGGAGAGAGACCCAGTACTTC. It translates to CASSQMEAGRETQYF.

This clonotype was found many times. V and J are TRBV14 and TRBJ2-3; D not resolved. V was pared by 4 bases and J by 0 bases, with 8 bases between. Germline CDR1 and CDR2: SGHDN and FVKESK. The CDR3 spans 14 residues. CDR3 nucleotides: TGTGCCAGCAGCCGAAAGTACAGCACAGATACGCAGTATTTT. As protein: CASSRKYSTDTQYF.

The rearrangement uses TRBV6-2 or TRBV6-3 and TRBJ2-4, with TRBD1 as a possible D gene (6 bases). CDR3 length: 17 residues. The ends were cut back, 5 bases at V and 1 base at J, with 18 bases in the middle. The germline CDR1 and CDR2 sequences are MNHEY and SVGEGT. The chain's CDR3 is CASSGNTGSLAKNIQYF. The CDR3 region has the DNA TGTGCCAGCAGTGGAAATACAGGGTCATTGGCCAAAAACATTCAGTACTTC.

This clonotype was recorded many times. This rearrangement joins TRBV11-3 to TRBJ2-3; D is uncertain. Trimming left V 3 bases short and J 0 bases short, with 7 bases between. This CDR3 comprises 14 residues. Germline V gene sequence: CDR1 SGHNT, CDR2 YENEEA. CDR3 sequence (DNA): TGTGCCAGCAGCTTCGGTGCTAGCACAGATACGCAGTATTTT. Translation: CASSFGASTDTQYF.

This clonotype was recorded many times. V is TRBV6-1 and J is TRBJ2-1; 8 bases agree with TRBD2. J was trimmed by 8 bases and V by 9 bases; bases with no gene match: 18. This CDR3 is built from 16 residues. Per the germline V gene, CDR1 is MNHNS and CDR2 is SASEGT. CDR3 residues: CASSAGAGGSFDEQFF. Here the CDR3 DNA reads TGTGCCAGTTCGGCGGGCGCGGGAGGCTCGTTCGATGAGCAGTTCTTC.

V gene TRBV10-3 combines with J gene TRBJ2-1; D call uncertain. V shed 6 bases and J shed 0 bases, with 15 bases lying between them. The germline V gene has CDR1 ENHRY and CDR2 SYGVKD. This CDR3 region has 16 residues. CDR3 nucleotide sequence: TGTGCCATCAGCCCCTCAGACGGAAGCTCCTACAATGAGCAGTTCTTC. Its protein is CAISPSDGSSYNEQFF.

This clonotype was observed a handful of times. The chain couples TRBV28 to TRBJ1-5, with TRBD1 matching over 7 bases. Germline V CDR1 and CDR2: MDHEN, SYDVKM. The V segment lost 6 bases and the J segment 8 bases; nucleotides outside the gene matches: 13. CDR3 length: 15 amino acids. In DNA form, the CDR3 reads TGTGCCAGCAGACCTGACAGGGCCAGGGGGAAGCCCCAGCATTTT. Protein product: CASRPDRARGKPQHF.

In this sample, this clonotype turned up a few times. This sequence joins TRBV2 and TRBJ2-2, with 9 bases fitting TRBD1. Germline assignment: CDR1 SNHLY and CDR2 FYNNEI. The CDR3 loop spans 14 amino acids. The V and J ends lost 7 bases and 3 bases, in that order; junction bases with no gene match: 3. The CDR3 sequence: CASTGQGYTGELFF. DNA for the CDR3: TGTGCCAGCACGGGACAGGGTTACACCGGGGAGCTGTTTTTT.

This clonotype appeared a few times. V is TRBV2 and J is TRBJ2-3, with a possible D match to TRBD2 (6 bases). The CDR3 loop spans 14 amino acids. V was pared by 8 bases and J by 2 bases, with 14 bases between. CDR1 and CDR2 (germline): SNHLY, FYNNEI. The CDR3 DNA is TGTGCCAGCTCGTCCGGGACTTCCACAGATACGCAGTATTTT. Translated: CASSSGTSTDTQYF.